This passage covers 18 T cell receptor beta chains from one sample sequenced in a study of kidney transplant recipient with SARS-CoV-2 infection. Using its own MiXCR run on the reads, TCRdb lists one record per CDR3 protein. The sample has approximately 250,000 distinct CDR3 sequences, around 28% seen once. The material was a blood sample, obtained at baseline and between days 110 and 120 from a kidney transplant recipient. The receptors here all came from a young adult male patient who had COVID-19 and was a kidney transplant recipient. The T cells may partly be graft donor cells.

This clonotype has just one count. An end of the junction differs from the germline gene, which may be a read error. V is TRBV11-3 and J is TRBJ2-6, with a possible D match to TRBD2 (6 bases). CDR3 size: 16 residues. CDR1 is SGHNT, CDR2 YENEEA, per germline. The CDR3 protein is CATSGSFGPGANVLTF. In nucleotides, the CDR3 is TGTGCCACCAGCGGGTCCTTCGGCCCTGGGGCCAACGTCCTGACTTTC.

This clonotype showed up many times. V gene TRBV5-1 combines with J gene TRBJ1-2, with D hard to call. V dropped 4 bases and J dropped 4 bases, with 20 bases sitting between them. Germline-derived CDR1 and CDR2 are SGHRS and YFSETQ. This CDR3 has 16 amino acids. CDR3 sequence reads: CASSTPSVRKTYGYTF. DNA for the CDR3: TGCGCCAGCAGCACTCCATCGGTTCGAAAGACCTATGGCTACACCTTC.

This clonotype appeared a single time. This could be a read error, since a much larger clone is one nucleotide away. The CDR3 bases are TGTACCAGCAGCACCGCCACTCCCATTTCTTTCTCTGAGACCCAGTACTTC. Residues: CTSSTATPISFSETQYF. The genes are TRBV3-1 and TRBJ2-7; D is unclear. The assigned J gene may be wrong: the sequence end matches TRBJ2-5 better. The CDR3 length is 17 residues. CDR1 and CDR2 from the germline V gene are LGHDT and YNNKEL (reference sequence).

Details on this clonotype: One base away lies a much larger clone, so this may be a sequencing read error. The rearrangement joins TRBV19 to TRBJ2-5; perhaps TRBD1 as D (6 bases). The CDR3 runs 15 residues. The germline V gene encodes CDR1 LNHDA and CDR2 SQIVND (reference sequence). Trimming removed 5 bases from V and 5 bases from J, with 18 bases in between. CDR3 protein: CASSRPGVLGETQYF. The CDR3 DNA reads TGTGCCAGTAGTCGCCCAGGGGTGCTAGGCGAGACCCAGTACTTC.

On this clonotype itself: Sequence at one end of the junction differs from germline and may be a read error. The rearrangement links TRBV20-1 to TRBJ2-5, with TRBD1 as a possible D gene (5 bases). This CDR3 region has 15 residues. The germline V gene has CDR1 DFQATT and CDR2 SNEGSKA (reference sequence). The CDR3 spells CSARTSDRSQDTQYF. The CDR3 DNA reads TGCAGTGCTAGAACCTCCGACAGATCCCAAGATACCCAGTACTTC.

In this sample, this clonotype turned up a few times. The V call is TRBV19, the J call TRBJ2-1; 14 bases fit TRBD2. The trim removed 3 bases at V and 0 bases at J, leaving 13 bases unmatched. Germline V gene sequence: CDR1 LNHDA, CDR2 SQIVND (reference sequence). This CDR3 contains 21 residues. Here the CDR3 DNA reads TGTGCCAGTAGTATTAGATTCGGACTAGCGGGAGGCACCAGCTCCTACAATGAGCAGTTCTTC. Amino acids: CASSIRFGLAGGTSSYNEQFF.

The genes are TRBV19 and TRBJ2-1, with 10 bases fitting TRBD2. There are 17 residues in the CDR3. In germline, CDR1 is LNHDA, CDR2 SQIVND (reference sequence). The trim removed 8 bases at V and 3 bases at J, leaving 13 bases unmatched. CDR3 residues: CASEVGASGGSYNEQFF. CDR3 coding DNA: TGTGCCAGTGAGGTCGGGGCTAGCGGGGGTAGCTACAATGAGCAGTTCTTC. The entire variable domain, with the rest obtained from reference TRBV19 and TRBJ2-1, is as follows: DGGITQSPKYLFRKEGQNVTLSCEQNLNHDAMYWYRQDPGQGLRLIYYSQIVNDFQKGDIAEGYSVSREKKESFPLTVTSAQKNPTAFYLCASEVGASGGSYNEQFFGPGTRLTVL.

This clonotype was found many times. The chain links TRBV24-1 to TRBJ2-5, with D possibly TRBD1 on 6 matching bases. The CDR3 runs 16 residues. Germline V gene data show CDR1 as KGHDR and CDR2 as SFDVKD. V gave up 3 bases and J gave up 2 bases, with 15 bases separating them. The CDR3 DNA is TGTGCCACCAGTGATCCCCGAGGAACAGGGCAAGAGACCCAGTACTTC. Amino acids: CATSDPRGTGQETQYF.

This clonotype was recorded at least ten times. The V and J genes are TRBV7-9 and TRBJ2-3, with 9 nucleotides matching TRBD1. CDR1 is SEHNR and CDR2 is FQNEAQ in the germline V gene (reference sequence). Trimming at V came to 8 bases and at J to 4 bases, leaving 10 bases not matched to a gene. The CDR3 extends over 15 amino acids. CDR3 protein: CASRKIQGAADTQYF. The CDR3 DNA sequence: TGTGCCAGCCGGAAAATACAGGGGGCAGCAGATACGCAGTATTTT.

This clonotype was counted ten times or more. This chain uses TRBV16 with TRBJ1-2; D is unclear. Germline loops: CDR1 KGHSY, CDR2 FQNENV. This CDR3 has 17 residues. V was pared by 5 bases and J by 4 bases, with 23 bases between. Here the CDR3 reads CASSVYLVVRKTYGYTF. The CDR3, as DNA: TGTGCCAGCAGCGTGTATCTGGTCGTTAGAAAGACCTATGGCTACACCTTC.

This clonotype was recorded at least ten times. This CDR3 is CASSPPLAGANYGYTF. The DNA for the CDR3 is TGTGCCAGCTCACCACCCCTGGCAGGAGCTAACTATGGCTACACCTTC. The chain is built from TRBV18 and TRBJ1-2; D is uncertain. The V gene lost 0 bases and the J gene lost 0 bases, with 11 bases spanning the gap. Germline V gene sequence: CDR1 KGHSH, CDR2 LQKENI. The CDR3 has 16 residues.

This clonotype was counted between two and nine times. J is TRBJ2-5 and V is TRBV3-1, with unresolved D. Germline V gene data show CDR1 as LGHDT and CDR2 as YNNKEL (reference sequence). Between the trimmed V and J ends, which lost 5 bases and 5 bases, there was a span of 24 bases. This CDR3 region has 17 residues. The CDR3 sequence: CASSSRDPISFSETQYF. The CDR3 region has the DNA TGTGCCAGCAGCTCTCGCGATCCCATTTCTTTCTCTGAGACCCAGTACTTC.

This clonotype was seen repeatedly, ten times or more. The chain couples TRBV6-1 to TRBJ2-1; the D gene is possibly TRBD1 (5 bases). CDR3 size: 15 residues. In germline, CDR1 is MNHNS, CDR2 SASEGT. V was shortened by 2 bases and J by 0 bases, with 8 bases between the two germline ends. In DNA form, the CDR3 reads TGTGCCAGCAGTGAATACAGGAGCTCCTACAATGAGCAGTTCTTC. Translated: CASSEYRSSYNEQFF.

This clonotype came up many times. This chain links TRBV28 with TRBJ1-1; D may be TRBD1 (5 bases). The CDR3 loop spans 13 amino acids. Germline-derived CDR1 and CDR2 are MDHEN and SYDVKM. V was pared by 8 bases and J by 1 base, with 11 bases between. The CDR3 nucleotides read TGTGCCAGCCGGGACCGGGGGAACACTGAAGCTTTCTTT. This sequence encodes CASRDRGNTEAFF.

Ten or more counts support this clonotype. The V call is TRBV11-3, the J call TRBJ1-2, with D unclear. Looked up from germline, CDR1 is SGHNT and CDR2 is YENEEA. The CDR3 sequence is 17 residues long. V lost 4 bases to trimming and J lost 4 bases, with 22 bases between them. DNA for the CDR3: TGTGCCAGCAGCTGCAAGCGCGATCTCGGAAAGACCTATGGCTACACCTTC. Encoded protein: CASSCKRDLGKTYGYTF.

Regarding this clonotype: A read error is possible here, since a much larger clone lies one base away. The rearrangement links TRBV3-1 to TRBJ2-4, with 10 bases that match TRBD2. The CDR3 is made up of 15 amino acids. In germline, CDR1 is LGHDT, CDR2 YNNKEL (reference sequence). The CDR3 reads CASSQSSGRGNVQYF. The DNA of the CDR3 is TGTGCCAGCAGCCAGTCTAGCGGGAGAGGAAACGTTCAGTACTTC.

V usage is TRBV19 and J usage is TRBJ2-5, with D possibly matching TRBD1 (5 bases). V was shortened by 5 bases and J by 5 bases, with 18 bases between the two germline ends. CDR3 size: 15 residues. Looked up from germline, CDR1 is LNHDA and CDR2 is SQIVND (reference sequence). The CDR3 DNA sequence: TGTGCCAGTAGTTGGCAGGGATCGCTTTCTGAGACCCAGTACTTC. Residues: CASSWQGSLSETQYF.

With regard to this clonotype: A much bigger clone sits one base away, suggesting this may be a read error. The rearrangement joins TRBV27 to TRBJ2-7; D possibly matches TRBD1 or TRBD2 (5 bases each). The CDR3 contains 15 residues. V gave up 5 bases and J gave up 3 bases, with 17 bases separating them. Germline CDR1 is MNHEY and CDR2 is SMNVEV (reference sequence). CDR3 residues: CASSTWDVQDYEQYF. In DNA, the CDR3 is TGTGCCAGCAGTACCTGGGACGTACAGGACTACGAGCAGTACTTC.